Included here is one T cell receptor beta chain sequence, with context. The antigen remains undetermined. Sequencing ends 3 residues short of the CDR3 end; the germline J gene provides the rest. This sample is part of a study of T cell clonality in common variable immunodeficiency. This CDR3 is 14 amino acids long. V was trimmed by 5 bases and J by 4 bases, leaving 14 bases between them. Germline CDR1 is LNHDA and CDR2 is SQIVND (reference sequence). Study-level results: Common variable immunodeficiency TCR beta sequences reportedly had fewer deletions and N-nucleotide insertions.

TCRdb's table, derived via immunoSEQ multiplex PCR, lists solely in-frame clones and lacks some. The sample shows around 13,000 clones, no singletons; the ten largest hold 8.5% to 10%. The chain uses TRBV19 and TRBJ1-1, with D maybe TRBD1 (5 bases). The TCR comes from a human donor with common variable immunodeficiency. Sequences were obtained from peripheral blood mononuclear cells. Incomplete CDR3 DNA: TGTGCCAGTAGTCCCTGGGGTAGGGGCACTGAA. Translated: CASSPWGRGTE. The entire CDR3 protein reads CASSPWGRGTEAFF.